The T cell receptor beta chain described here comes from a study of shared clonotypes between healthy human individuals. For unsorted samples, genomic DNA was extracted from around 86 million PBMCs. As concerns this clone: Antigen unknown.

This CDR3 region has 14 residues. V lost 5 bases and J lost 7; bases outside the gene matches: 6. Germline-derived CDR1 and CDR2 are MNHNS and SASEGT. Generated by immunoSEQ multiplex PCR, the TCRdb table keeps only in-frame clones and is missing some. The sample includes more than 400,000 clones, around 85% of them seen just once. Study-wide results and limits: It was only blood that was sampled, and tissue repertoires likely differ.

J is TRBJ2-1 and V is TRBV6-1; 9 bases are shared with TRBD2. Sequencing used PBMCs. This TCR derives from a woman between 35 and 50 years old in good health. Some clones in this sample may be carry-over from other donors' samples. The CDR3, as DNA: TGTGCCAGCAGTCCCCCCAGCGGGAGGAATGAGCAGTTCTTC. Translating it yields CASSPPSGRNEQFF.